This T cell receptor (beta chain) is from a study of spatial heterogeneity in lung cancer. Sample time point: sample taken at primary tumor resection. Unsorted whole RNA from tumor, nontumor lung or frozen PBMC underwent sequencing. The donor group consisted of 55 to 85 patients who had untreated, early-stage non-small cell lung cancer. TCR cDNA molecules each had a unique molecular identifier. TCRdb reprocessed the 5' RACE reads with MiXCR, giving one entry per CDR3 protein. The data contain tens of thousands of distinct CDR3 sequences, approximately 12% of them singletons. V lost 1 base, J lost 7 bases, and 13 bases lay in between. In germline, CDR1 is SGHTA, CDR2 FQGNSA. The CDR3 runs to 14 residues.

The specimen was PBMCs, collected at surgery. The rearrangement joins TRBV7-2 to TRBJ2-5; either TRBD1 or TRBD2 may supply D (5 bases each). This TCR came from a female donor with early-stage non-small cell lung cancer. The CDR3 is CASSLDWGPGTQYF. DNA of the CDR3: TGTGCCAGCAGCTTAGATTGGGGACCGGGGACCCAGTACTTC.